A single sample is the source of the 18 T cell receptor beta chains below, sequenced in a study of cytomegalovirus exposure and HLA in healthy donors. Sequencing was performed with immunoSEQ multiplex PCR; in TCRdb, only in-frame clones are kept and a portion is missing. The sample has some 130,000 clones, 70% to 90% seen once. The specimen sequenced was PBMCs. These receptors were collected from a woman aged 18-35 years in good health and CMV-seropositive.

The chain uses TRBV5-1 and TRBJ2-1; unclear D gene. The CDR3 sequence is 13 residues long. V lost 0 bases, J lost 5 bases, and 6 bases lay in between. The germline V gene encodes CDR1 SGHRS and CDR2 YFSETQ. As DNA, the CDR3 is TGCGCCAGCAGCTTGGACAGAGACAATGAGCAGTTCTTC. Translated, it gives CASSLDRDNEQFF.

V gene TRBV21-1 combines with J gene TRBJ1-1; the table assigns TRBD1, which was not confirmed against the DNA. TRBV21-1 is a pseudogene segment. The CDR3 sequence is 17 residues long. For the CDR3, the DNA is TGTGCCAGCAGCAAAGTTCGTGGGACAGGGGGATACACTGAAGCTTTCTTT. Amino acid sequence: CASSKVRGTGGYTEAFF.

The V gene is TRBV16, the J gene TRBJ1-2; D remains unclear. The CDR3 has 13 amino acids. V gave up 0 bases and J gave up 7 bases, with 9 bases separating them. CDR1 is KGHSY and CDR2 is FQNENV in the germline V gene. The CDR3 nucleotides read TGTGCCAGCAGCCAATCGCTAGGTCGTGGCTACACCTTC. This sequence encodes CASSQSLGRGYTF.

This chain uses TRBV5-4 with TRBJ1-6; a possible D gene is TRBD1 (6 bases). Germline assignment: CDR1 SGHNT and CDR2 YYREEE (reference sequence). This CDR3 contains 16 residues. The V and J ends lost 4 bases and 5 bases respectively, with 16 bases between them. CDR3 sequence (DNA): TGTGCCAGCAGCCACCGGGGGAGGGGGAATAATTCACCCCTCCACTTT. This codes for CASSHRGRGNNSPLHF.

J is TRBJ1-1 and V is TRBV5-6, with D possibly matching TRBD1 (6 bases). Between the trimmed V and J ends, which lost 3 bases and 0 bases, there was a span of 15 bases. The CDR3 runs 16 residues. The germline V gene encodes CDR1 SGHDT and CDR2 YYEEEE. CDR3 nucleotides: TGTGCCAGCAGCTGGGGAACAGGGCCCATGAACACTGAAGCTTTCTTT. It translates to CASSWGTGPMNTEAFF.

This chain uses TRBV11-2 with TRBJ2-3; 10 bases align to TRBD2. The trim removed 5 bases at V and 5 bases at J, leaving 13 bases unmatched. Germline CDR1 reads SGHAT; CDR2 reads FQNNGV. The CDR3 sequence is 17 residues long. The CDR3 sequence: CASSPRRSGGAGDTQYF. The CDR3 DNA follows: TGTGCCAGCAGCCCCCGTCGCAGCGGGGGGGCGGGAGATACGCAGTATTTT.

The rearrangement uses TRBV29-1 and TRBJ2-7, with D tentatively TRBD1 (6 bases). Trimming stripped 0 bases from V and 2 bases from J, with 11 bases between. Germline V lookup: CDR1 SQVTM, CDR2 ANQGSEA. The CDR3 is 14 amino acids. The CDR3 DNA follows: TGCAGCGTTGAAGATCAGAACAGGGCCTACGAGCAGTACTTC. It encodes CSVEDQNRAYEQYF.

The chain couples TRBV7-9 to TRBJ2-3; D gene unclear. Germline V lookup: CDR1 SEHNR, CDR2 FQNEAQ (reference sequence). Trimming removed 0 bases at V and 4 bases at J, with 11 bases between. CDR3 length equals 15 residues. This CDR3 reads CASSLAALIADTQYF. The CDR3 nucleotides are TGTGCCAGCAGCTTAGCGGCTTTAATCGCAGATACGCAGTATTTT.

The chain links TRBV4-2 to TRBJ2-7, with D hard to call. The V end lost 0 bases, the J end lost 0 bases, and 6 bases lay between the germline ends. The CDR3 has 14 amino acids. The germline CDR1 and CDR2 sequences are LGHNA and YNFKEQ. The CDR3 DNA follows: TGTGCCAGCAGCCAAGAGATTAGCTCCTACGAGCAGTACTTC. Protein: CASSQEISSYEQYF.

The chain links TRBV5-1 to TRBJ2-1; possibly TRBD1 for D (6 bases). The CDR3 covers 14 residues. The germline V gene has CDR1 SGHRS and CDR2 YFSETQ. V gave up 4 bases and J gave up 8 bases, with 16 bases separating them. In DNA form, the CDR3 reads TGCGCCAGCAGCCTGGACAGTTTCCAGCATGAGCAGTTCTTC. Translation gives CASSLDSFQHEQFF.

The chain couples TRBV7-8 to TRBJ1-1; a weak D match, TRBD1 (6 bases). Trimming took 2 bases from V and 4 from J, leaving 11 bases between them. CDR1 and CDR2 from the germline V gene are SGHVS and FQNEAQ. The CDR3 length is 14 residues. The CDR3 protein is CASSLYGGPTEAFF. CDR3 sequence (DNA): TGTGCCAGCAGCTTATACGGGGGGCCCACTGAAGCTTTCTTT.

The rearrangement uses TRBV4-2 and TRBJ2-2; tentatively, D is TRBD1 (5 bases). The V end was cut by 3 bases, the J end by 4 bases, with 9 bases between. Germline values: CDR1 LGHNA, CDR2 YNFKEQ. There are 14 residues in the CDR3. CDR3: CASSHPQGTGELFF. Written as DNA, the CDR3 is TGTGCCAGCAGCCACCCCCAGGGCACCGGGGAGCTGTTTTTT.

This clone was observed once. J is TRBJ1-5 and V is TRBV2; TRBD1 aligns across 9 bases. V lost 8 bases and J lost 1; bases outside the gene matches: 6. This CDR3 spans 15 amino acids. Germline values: CDR1 SNHLY, CDR2 FYNNEI. CDR3 sequence reads: CASGTGTGSNQPQHF. The DNA for the CDR3 is TGTGCCAGCGGTACCGGGACAGGGAGCAATCAGCCCCAGCATTTT.

The V gene is TRBV19, the J gene TRBJ2-7; weak D call: TRBD1 (6 bases). Trimming cost V 3 bases and J 3 bases, with 15 bases left between them. The CDR3 is 15 amino acids. CDR1 is LNHDA, CDR2 SQIVND, per germline (reference sequence). CDR3 sequence: CASSIRQADNYEQYF. CDR3 DNA sequence: TGTGCCAGTAGTATCAGACAGGCCGATAACTACGAGCAGTACTTC.

The CDR3 protein is CASSGLAQETQYF. CDR3 nucleotide sequence: TGTGCCAGCAGCGGGCTAGCACAAGAGACCCAGTACTTC. The rearrangement joins TRBV14 to TRBJ2-5; D perhaps matches TRBD2 (5 bases). V was trimmed by 5 bases and J by 2 bases, leaving 9 bases between them. The length of the CDR3 is 13 residues. Germline CDR1 is SGHDN and CDR2 is FVKESK.

V and J are TRBV7-2 and TRBJ2-2; D may be TRBD2 (6 bases). Trimming removed 5 bases from V and 2 bases from J, with 9 bases in between. This CDR3 contains 14 residues. CDR1 and CDR2 (germline): SGHTA, FQGNSA. CDR3 bases: TGTGCCAGCAGCCTCGGACTAAACACCGGGGAGCTGTTTTTT. As protein: CASSLGLNTGELFF.

Details on this clone: At the DNA level, this CDR3 is encoded by other sequences in the same sample as well. The V and J genes are TRBV2 and TRBJ1-1, with D unclear. The CDR3 extends over 12 amino acids. V was shortened by 4 bases and J by 2 bases, with 5 bases between the two germline ends. Germline V gene data show CDR1 as SNHLY and CDR2 as FYNNEI. The CDR3 sequence is CASSASNTEAFF. CDR3 in DNA: TGTGCCAGCAGTGCTTCCAACACTGAAGCTTTCTTT.

The chain uses TRBV27 and TRBJ2-4; maybe TRBD2 (6 bases). Germline V CDR1 and CDR2: MNHEY, SMNVEV (reference sequence). V was cut by 5 bases and J by 0 bases, with 14 bases left in between. The CDR3 contains 16 residues. CDR3 residues: CASSPKEGGAKNIQYF. The CDR3 region has the DNA TGTGCCAGCAGTCCTAAGGAGGGTGGAGCCAAAAACATTCAGTACTTC.